These 13 T cell receptor beta chains share one sample of origin, sequenced in a study of shared clonotypes between healthy human individuals. TCRdb's table, derived via immunoSEQ multiplex PCR, lists solely in-frame clones and lacks some. This sample has 2 million to 2.5 million clones; about 90% occur once, and the top ten carry approximately 0.41%. The source material was naive CD4+ T cells from PBMCs. Described subset: CD45RA+ positively selected. The receptor set was obtained from a man between 18 and 29 years old in good health. Some clones in this sample may be carry-over from other donors' samples.

The chain employs TRBV10-3 and TRBJ1-2, with D tentatively TRBD1 (5 bases). This CDR3 region has 12 residues. Germline CDR1 is ENHRY and CDR2 is SYGVKD. V lost 6 bases, J lost 4 bases, and 9 bases lay in between. This chain's CDR3 is CAISGTVYGYTF. For the CDR3, the DNA is TGTGCCATCAGCGGGACGGTCTATGGCTACACCTTC.

The V call is TRBV4-1, the J call TRBJ2-7; the D gene is possibly TRBD2 (5 bases). Per the germline V gene, CDR1 is MGHRA and CDR2 is YSYEKL. CDR3 length: 14 residues. The V and J ends lost 0 bases and 3 bases respectively, with 9 bases between them. The CDR3 DNA reads TGCGCCAGCAGCCAAGATCCTAGCAACTACGAGCAGTACTTC. Its protein product is CASSQDPSNYEQYF.

The V and J genes are TRBV28 and TRBJ2-5; 7 bases match TRBD2. CDR1 is MDHEN and CDR2 is SYDVKM in the germline V gene. Trimming removed 6 bases from V and 7 bases from J; junction bases left unmatched: 8. The CDR3 runs to 13 residues. This chain's CDR3 is CASSLSGPLTQYF. The DNA of the CDR3 is TGTGCCAGCAGCCTTAGCGGGCCTTTGACCCAGTACTTC.

The chain couples TRBV4-3 to TRBJ2-5; D perhaps matches TRBD2 (5 bases). The CDR3 runs to 15 residues. Trimming stripped 0 bases from V and 5 bases from J, with 13 bases between. The germline gives CDR1 LGHNA, CDR2 YSLEER. CDR3 loop: CASSQEGGGPETQYF. The CDR3 DNA follows: TGCGCCAGCAGCCAAGAAGGAGGCGGCCCGGAGACCCAGTACTTC.

In this sample, this clone turned up once. The chain has TRBV28 and TRBJ2-7, with TRBD2 matching 8 bases. The trim removed 4 bases at V and 6 bases at J, leaving 11 bases unmatched. Germline CDR1 is MDHEN and CDR2 is SYDVKM. CDR3 size: 15 residues. The CDR3 here is CASSSRPSGGGEQYF. CDR3 DNA sequence: TGTGCCAGCAGTTCTCGGCCGAGCGGGGGCGGCGAGCAGTACTTC.

The chain employs TRBV28 and TRBJ2-1, with TRBD2 matching over 10 bases. V lost 4 bases, J lost 5 bases, and 5 bases stayed unmatched. The CDR3 is made up of 15 amino acids. Germline V gene lookup returns CDR1 MDHEN and CDR2 SYDVKM. The CDR3 DNA reads TGTGCCAGCAGTTCCTTACTAGCGGGAAACAATGAGCAGTTCTTC. Residues: CASSSLLAGNNEQFF.

This clone has only a few counts. The rearrangement uses TRBV5-1 and TRBJ1-1; D not resolved. This CDR3 is built from 14 residues. The V end was cut by 3 bases, the J end by 1 base, with 10 bases between. CDR1 is SGHRS and CDR2 is YFSETQ in the germline V gene. This chain's CDR3 is CASSYWSKNTEAFF. CDR3 sequence (DNA): TGCGCCAGCAGCTATTGGAGTAAGAACACTGAAGCTTTCTTT.

In DNA form, the CDR3 reads TGTGCCAGCAGTATCAGGGGGTTGGGAACTGAAGCTTTCTTT. As protein: CASSIRGLGTEAFF. The gene calls are TRBV28 and TRBJ1-1, with 7 bases aligning to TRBD1. V was clipped by 5 bases and J by 5 bases; unmatched bases: 8. Germline V CDR1 and CDR2: MDHEN, SYDVKM. The CDR3 length is 14 residues. The full variable domain, in which reference TRBV28 and TRBJ1-1 provide the parts outside the CDR3, is DVKVTQSSRYLVKRTGEKVFLECVQDMDHENMFWYRQDPGLGLRLIYFSYDVKMKEKGDIPEGYSVSREKKERFSLILESASTNQTSMYLCASSIRGLGTEAFFGQGTRLTVV.

The chain joins TRBV7-9 to TRBJ2-1; tentative D call: TRBD2 (5 bases). The CDR3 has 14 amino acids. Trimming took off 1 base at V and 6 bases at J, with 10 bases between the two ends. Germline CDR1 and CDR2: SEHNR and FQNEAQ (reference sequence). CDR3: CASSLGGVGNEQFF. The CDR3 region has the DNA TGTGCCAGCAGCTTAGGGGGAGTAGGCAATGAGCAGTTCTTC. The complete variable domain, with remaining parts taken from reference TRBV7-9 and TRBJ2-1, reads DTGVSQNPRHKITKRGQNVTFRCDPISEHNRLYWYRQTLGQGPEFLTYFQNEAQLEKSRLLSDRFSAERPKGSFSTLEIQRTEQGDSAMYLCASSLGGVGNEQFFGPGTRLTVL.

As for this clone: The junction and the germline gene differ at one end; a read error may be behind it. V usage is TRBV2 and J usage is TRBJ2-2; 10 nucleotides line up with TRBD2. The CDR3 sequence is 15 residues long. The germline CDR1 and CDR2 sequences are SNHLY and FYNNEI. For the CDR3, the DNA is TGTGCCAGCAGTCAAGCGGGAGGGCCGACCGGGGAGCTGTTTTTT. Translating it yields CASSQAGGPTGELFF.

This sequence joins TRBV10-3 and TRBJ2-3; D gene ambiguous. CDR1 ENHRY and CDR2 SYGVKD come from the germline V gene. Trimming took off 5 bases at V and 3 bases at J, with 6 bases between the two ends. This CDR3 comprises 12 residues. CDR3: CAISPYTDTQYF. Here the CDR3 DNA reads TGTGCCATCAGTCCCTATACAGATACGCAGTATTTT.

This chain connects TRBV4-1 to TRBJ2-2; TRBD1 matches 11 bases. V shed 3 bases and J 4 bases; nucleotides not matched to a gene: 1. Germline values: CDR1 MGHRA, CDR2 YSYEKL. The CDR3 contains 15 residues. This CDR3 reads CASSHGQGATGELFF. CDR3 nucleotide sequence: TGCGCCAGCAGCCACGGACAGGGGGCCACCGGGGAGCTGTTTTTT.

V and J are TRBV6-5 and TRBJ2-1, with 7 bases matching TRBD1. The CDR3 runs 13 residues. V dropped 5 bases and J dropped 10; count of bases not matched to a gene: 8. Germline CDR1 reads MNHEY; CDR2 reads SVGAGI. The CDR3 DNA is TGTGCCAGCAGTGCGGACAGGCCGGCCGAGCAGTTCTTC. Its protein is CASSADRPAEQFF.